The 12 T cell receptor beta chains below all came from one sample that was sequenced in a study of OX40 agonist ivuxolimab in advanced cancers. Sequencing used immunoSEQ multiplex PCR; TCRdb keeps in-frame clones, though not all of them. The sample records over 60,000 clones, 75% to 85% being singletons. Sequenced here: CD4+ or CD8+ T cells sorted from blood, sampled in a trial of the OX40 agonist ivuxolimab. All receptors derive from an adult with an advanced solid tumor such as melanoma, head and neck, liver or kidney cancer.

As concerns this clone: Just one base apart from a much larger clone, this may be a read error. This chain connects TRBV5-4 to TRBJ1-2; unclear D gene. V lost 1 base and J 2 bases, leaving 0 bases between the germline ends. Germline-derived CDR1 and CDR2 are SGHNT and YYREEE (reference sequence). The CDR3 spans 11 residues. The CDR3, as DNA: TGTGCCAGCAGCTTGAACTATGGCTACACCTTC. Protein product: CASSLNYGYTF. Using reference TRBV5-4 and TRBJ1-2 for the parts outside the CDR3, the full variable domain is ETGVTQSPTHLIKTRGQQVTLRCSSQSGHNTVSWYQQALGQGPQFIFQYYREEENGRGNFPPRFSGLQFPNYSSELNVNALELDDSALYLCASSLNYGYTFGSGTRLTVV.

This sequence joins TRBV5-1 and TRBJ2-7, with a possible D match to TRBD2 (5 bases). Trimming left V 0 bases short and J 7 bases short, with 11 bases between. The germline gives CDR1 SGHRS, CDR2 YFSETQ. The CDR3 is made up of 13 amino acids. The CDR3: CASSLVLVGEQYF. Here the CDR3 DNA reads TGCGCCAGCAGCTTGGTACTAGTGGGGGAGCAGTACTTC.

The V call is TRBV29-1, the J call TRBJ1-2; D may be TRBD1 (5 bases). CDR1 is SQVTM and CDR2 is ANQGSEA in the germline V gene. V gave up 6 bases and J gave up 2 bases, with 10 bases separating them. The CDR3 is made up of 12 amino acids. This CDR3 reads CSVAWGNYGYTF. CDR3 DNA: TGCAGCGTGGCCTGGGGGAACTATGGCTACACCTTC.

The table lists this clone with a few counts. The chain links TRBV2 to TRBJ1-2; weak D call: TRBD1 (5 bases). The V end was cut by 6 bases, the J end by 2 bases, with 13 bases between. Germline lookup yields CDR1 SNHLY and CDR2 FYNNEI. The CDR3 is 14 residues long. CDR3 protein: CASRDGRGNYGYTF. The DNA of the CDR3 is TGTGCCAGCAGGGACGGACGGGGGAACTATGGCTACACCTTC.

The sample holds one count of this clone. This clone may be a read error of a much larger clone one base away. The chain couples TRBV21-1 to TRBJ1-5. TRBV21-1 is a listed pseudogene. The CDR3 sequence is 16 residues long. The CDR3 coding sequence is TGTGTCAGCAGCAAAGTGGGGTCAGTGGGTAATCAGCCCCAGCATTTT. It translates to CVSSKVGSVGNQPQHF.

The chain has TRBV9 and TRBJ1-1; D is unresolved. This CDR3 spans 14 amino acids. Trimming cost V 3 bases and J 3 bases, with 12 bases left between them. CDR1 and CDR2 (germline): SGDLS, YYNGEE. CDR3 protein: CASSASPQDTEAFF. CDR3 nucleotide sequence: TGTGCCAGCAGCGCCTCTCCGCAGGACACTGAAGCTTTCTTT.

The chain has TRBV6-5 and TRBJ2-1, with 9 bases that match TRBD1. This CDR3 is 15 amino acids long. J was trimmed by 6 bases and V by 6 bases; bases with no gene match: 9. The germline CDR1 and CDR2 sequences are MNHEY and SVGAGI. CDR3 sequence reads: CASRNGQGITNEQFF. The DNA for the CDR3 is TGTGCCAGCAGGAACGGACAGGGGATAACCAATGAGCAGTTCTTC.

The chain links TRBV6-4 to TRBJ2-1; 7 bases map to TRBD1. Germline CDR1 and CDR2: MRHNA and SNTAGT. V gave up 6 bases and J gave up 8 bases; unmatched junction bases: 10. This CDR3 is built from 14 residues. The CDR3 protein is CASRPLDRDHEQFF. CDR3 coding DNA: TGTGCCAGCAGGCCGCTTGACAGGGACCATGAGCAGTTCTTC.

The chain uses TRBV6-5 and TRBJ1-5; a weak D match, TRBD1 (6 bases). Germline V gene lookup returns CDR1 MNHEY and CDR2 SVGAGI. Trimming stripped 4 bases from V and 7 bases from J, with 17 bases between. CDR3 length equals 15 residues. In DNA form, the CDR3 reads TGTGCCAGCAGTTTCACACAGGGTAAGGGCCAGCCCCAGCATTTT. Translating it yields CASSFTQGKGQPQHF.

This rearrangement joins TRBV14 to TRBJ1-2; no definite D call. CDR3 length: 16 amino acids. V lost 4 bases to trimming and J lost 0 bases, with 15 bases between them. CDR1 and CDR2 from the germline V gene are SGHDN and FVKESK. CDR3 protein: CASSPIPGRSNYGYTF. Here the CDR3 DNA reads TGTGCCAGCAGCCCAATTCCTGGACGGTCTAACTATGGCTACACCTTC.

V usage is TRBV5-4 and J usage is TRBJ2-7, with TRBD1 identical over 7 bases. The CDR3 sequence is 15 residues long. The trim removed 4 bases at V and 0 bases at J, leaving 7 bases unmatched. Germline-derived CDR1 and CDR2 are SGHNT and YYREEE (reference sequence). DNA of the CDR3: TGTGCCAGCAGCCAAAAGGACAGGTACTCCTACGAGCAGTACTTC. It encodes CASSQKDRYSYEQYF.

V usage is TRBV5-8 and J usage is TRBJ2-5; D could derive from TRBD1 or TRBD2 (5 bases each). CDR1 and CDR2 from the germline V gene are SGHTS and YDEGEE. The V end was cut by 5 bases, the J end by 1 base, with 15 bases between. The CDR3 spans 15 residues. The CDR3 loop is CASSRLSGTQETQYF. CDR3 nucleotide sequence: TGTGCCAGCAGTCGACTCTCCGGGACCCAAGAGACCCAGTACTTC.